The clone carrying this TCR beta chain was seen many times. This sample was included in a study of glioma-infiltrating T cells. Trimming took 3 bases from V and 6 from J; bases not matched to a gene: 2. The length of the CDR3 is 13 residues. Germline loops: CDR1 SEHNR, CDR2 FQNEAQ (reference sequence). The iRepertoire nested amplicon-rescue multiplex PCR amplified TCR alpha and beta CDR3s from RNA. One entry per CDR3 protein, called by TCRdb with MiXCR from the multiplex PCR reads. The sample lists tens of thousands of distinct CDR3 sequences, around a quarter occurring once. This chain joins TRBV7-9 and TRBJ2-7; 10 positions agree with TRBD2. The clonotype was recovered from a human donor with low-grade glioma or glioblastoma, undergoing nonglioma brain surgery, or in good health (not recorded which). The specimen was glioma tissue, nonneoplastic brain tissue, or PBMCs (not recorded which). DNA of the CDR3: TGTGCCAGCAGCTTGGGACTAGCGATCGAGCAGTACTTC. Translated, it gives CASSLGLAIEQYF.